A single sample is the source of the 25 T cell receptor beta chains below, sequenced in a study of OX40 agonist ivuxolimab in advanced cancers. Sequencing was performed with immunoSEQ multiplex PCR; in TCRdb, only in-frame clones are kept and a portion is missing. The sample contains about 34,000 clones, 70% to 80% of which appear only once. Sequencing was performed on CD4+ or CD8+ T cells sorted from blood, taken in a trial of the OX40 agonist ivuxolimab. These receptors all stem from an adult with an advanced solid tumor such as melanoma, head and neck, liver or kidney cancer.

This chain connects TRBV14 to TRBJ1-1, with D unresolved. V was clipped by 3 bases and J by 7 bases, with 9 bases between them. CDR1 is SGHDN, CDR2 FVKESK, per germline. This CDR3 is 12 amino acids long. The CDR3 reads CASSQFQIEAFF. CDR3 sequence (DNA): TGTGCCAGCAGCCAGTTCCAGATTGAAGCTTTCTTT.

The genes are TRBV27 and TRBJ1-4; no clear D. The V end was cut by 3 bases, the J end by 6 bases, with 17 bases between. CDR3 length: 16 residues. Germline CDR1 MNHEY, CDR2 SMNVEV (reference sequence). The CDR3 DNA is TGTGCCAGCAGTTTTAATCACGGGCTTCGGGATGAAAAACTGTTTTTT. Protein: CASSFNHGLRDEKLFF.

The V gene is TRBV6-5, the J gene TRBJ1-1; D might be TRBD1 (6 bases). Germline CDR1 MNHEY, CDR2 SVGAGI. The CDR3 sequence is 14 residues long. Trimming cost V 6 bases and J 3 bases, with 14 bases left between them. The CDR3, as DNA: TGTGCCAGCAGCCTCAGGGGAATGGACACTGAAGCTTTCTTT. It codes for CASSLRGMDTEAFF.

The chain joins TRBV6-5 to TRBJ1-1, with TRBD1 identical over 9 bases. Germline CDR1 MNHEY, CDR2 SVGAGI. This CDR3 has 15 amino acids. The junction had 10 bases not matched to a gene; V was cut back by 6 bases and J by 5 bases. CDR3 nucleotide sequence: TGTGCCAGCAGCCCGTTACAGGGGGCAAGGACTGAAGCTTTCTTT. It is translated as CASSPLQGARTEAFF.

The chain links TRBV5-1 to TRBJ2-1, with 14 positions matching TRBD2. The length of the CDR3 is 18 residues. V lost 4 bases and J lost 7; bases outside the gene matches: 13. Germline V gives CDR1 SGHRS, CDR2 YFSETQ. CDR3 protein: CASSPYPTSGGAVNEQFF. Here the CDR3 DNA reads TGCGCCAGCAGCCCGTACCCGACTAGCGGGGGGGCCGTGAATGAGCAGTTCTTC.

The chain employs TRBV5-1 and TRBJ1-3; D unclear. V was clipped by 0 bases and J by 1 base, with 11 bases between them. This CDR3 comprises 16 residues. CDR1 and CDR2 from the germline V gene are SGHRS and YFSETQ. The CDR3 nucleotides read TGCGCCAGCAGCTTGGCCCCGGACCGGTCTGGAAACACCATATATTTT. This gives the protein CASSLAPDRSGNTIYF.

J is TRBJ1-2 and V is TRBV18; the D gene is possibly TRBD1 (6 bases). Trimming took off 4 bases at V and 2 bases at J, with 11 bases between the two ends. Looked up from germline, CDR1 is KGHSH and CDR2 is LQKENI. The CDR3 spans 14 residues. This chain's CDR3 is CASSRSGVNYGYTF. CDR3 sequence (DNA): TGTGCCAGCTCACGTTCAGGGGTAAACTATGGCTACACCTTC.

The V gene is TRBV5-5, the J gene TRBJ2-7; D gene unclear. Trimming shortened V by 0 bases and J by 2 bases, and 12 bases separated the two germline ends. The germline gives CDR1 SGHKS, CDR2 YYEKEE (reference sequence). There are 15 residues in the CDR3. The CDR3 sequence is CASSLDPVFAYEQYF. The CDR3, as DNA: TGTGCCAGCAGCTTGGACCCCGTATTCGCCTACGAGCAGTACTTC.

The chain has TRBV19 and TRBJ1-3; D unresolved. CDR1 is LNHDA, CDR2 SQIVND, per germline (reference sequence). The V end was cut by 7 bases, the J end by 4 bases, with 11 bases between. There are 13 residues in the CDR3. The DNA of the CDR3 is TGTGCCAGTAACCTCGGCGGGGGAAACACCATATATTTT. It yields the protein CASNLGGGNTIYF.

This chain links TRBV5-6 with TRBJ2-5, with 10 bases that match TRBD2. CDR3 length: 15 residues. Germline V gives CDR1 SGHDT, CDR2 YYEEEE. V shed 5 bases and J 1 base; nucleotides not matched to a gene: 5. The CDR3 nucleotides read TGTGCCAGCAGTCTTCTAGCGGGGGCCCAAGAGACCCAGTACTTC. Amino acid sequence: CASSLLAGAQETQYF.

This chain connects TRBV27 to TRBJ2-7; 7 nucleotides align to TRBD1. Germline trimming cut 7 bases from V and 1 base from J; bases unmatched to any gene: 4. CDR1 and CDR2 (germline): MNHEY, SMNVEV (reference sequence). The CDR3 covers 13 residues. The chain's CDR3 is CASKGQRSYEQYF. The CDR3 coding sequence is TGTGCCAGCAAGGGACAGAGATCCTACGAGCAGTACTTC.

The genes are TRBV5-6 and TRBJ2-1; 7 bases match TRBD1. This CDR3 region has 15 residues. Germline V gene lookup returns CDR1 SGHDT and CDR2 YYEEEE. V lost 2 bases and J lost 3; bases outside the gene matches: 5. This chain's CDR3 is CASSFEGAVYNEQFF. The CDR3 coding sequence is TGTGCCAGCAGCTTCGAGGGGGCAGTCTACAATGAGCAGTTCTTC. Using reference TRBV5-6 and TRBJ2-1 for the parts outside the CDR3, the full variable domain is DAGVTQSPTHLIKTRGQQVTLRCSPKSGHDTVSWYQQALGQGPQFIFQYYEEEERQRGNFPDRFSGHQFPNYSSELNVNALLLGDSALYLCASSFEGAVYNEQFFGPGTRLTVL.

The CDR3 is CASSPGGEQYF. The CDR3 DNA sequence: TGTGCCAGCAGCCCCGGCGGCGAGCAGTACTTC. V gene TRBV7-6 combines with J gene TRBJ2-7; D ambiguous. This CDR3 has 11 residues. V dropped 5 bases and J dropped 6 bases, with 8 bases sitting between them. From germline, CDR1 is SGHVS and CDR2 FNYEAQ.

The chain employs TRBV5-6 and TRBJ1-2; weak D call: TRBD1 (5 bases). Trimming shortened V by 0 bases and J by 4 bases, and 10 bases separated the two germline ends. Germline-derived CDR1 and CDR2 are SGHDT and YYEEEE. This CDR3 contains 14 residues. The CDR3 loop is CASSLGLGGYGYTF. CDR3 nucleotides: TGTGCCAGCAGCTTGGGTTTGGGGGGCTATGGCTACACCTTC.

The chain uses TRBV7-9 and TRBJ1-1; weak D call: TRBD1 (6 bases). This CDR3 is 15 amino acids long. The germline V gene encodes CDR1 SEHNR and CDR2 FQNEAQ (reference sequence). V lost 4 bases to trimming and J lost 1 base, with 13 bases between them. The CDR3 loop reads CASSSGTTRNTEAFF. The DNA for the CDR3 is TGTGCCAGCAGCTCTGGGACAACAAGGAACACTGAAGCTTTCTTT.

The chain joins TRBV30 to TRBJ2-2, with a weak D call TRBD1 (6 bases). The CDR3 covers 14 residues. CDR1 GTSNPN and CDR2 SVGIG come from the germline V gene (reference sequence). Between the trimmed V and J ends, which lost 5 bases and 3 bases, there was a span of 13 bases. CDR3 region: CAWEQGIYTGELFF. In DNA, the CDR3 is TGTGCCTGGGAACAGGGAATTTACACCGGGGAGCTGTTTTTT.

This chain connects TRBV11-1 to TRBJ2-6; D may correspond to TRBD1 or TRBD2 (6 bases each). Germline assignment: CDR1 SGHAT and CDR2 FQDESV (reference sequence). The CDR3 length is 18 residues. The ends were cut back, 7 bases at V and 3 bases at J, with 22 bases in the middle. CDR3 in amino acids: CASTRAGQGGYGANVLTF. The CDR3 nucleotides are TGTGCCAGCACAAGGGCAGGGCAAGGGGGGTATGGGGCCAACGTCCTGACTTTC.

The chain carries TRBV6-1 and TRBJ2-7; 11 bases line up with TRBD1. V lost 1 base to trimming and J lost 6 bases; unmatched junction nucleotides: 2. The germline V gene encodes CDR1 MNHNS and CDR2 SASEGT. The CDR3 is 14 amino acids. CDR3 DNA: TGTGCCAGCAGTGAAGGGACAGGGGGCGCCGAGCAGTACTTC. Amino acid sequence: CASSEGTGGAEQYF.

This chain links TRBV7-3 with TRBJ2-2; 7 nucleotides match TRBD2. The V and J ends lost 5 bases and 0 bases, in that order; junction bases with no gene match: 9. This CDR3 has 17 amino acids. The germline gives CDR1 SGHTA, CDR2 FQGTGA. CDR3 DNA sequence: TGTGCCAGCAGCACGGGCGGCGGGGGAGCGAACACCGGGGAGCTGTTTTTT. Amino acid sequence: CASSTGGGGANTGELFF.

This chain joins TRBV19 and TRBJ1-1; a possible D gene is TRBD1 (6 bases). Germline CDR1 reads LNHDA; CDR2 reads SQIVND (reference sequence). The CDR3 covers 13 residues. Between the trimmed V and J ends, which lost 5 bases and 5 bases, there was a span of 12 bases. The CDR3 DNA reads as TGTGCCAGTAGTTTAGGGGGTTGGACTGAAGCTTTCTTT. Encoded protein: CASSLGGWTEAFF.

A remark on this clone: The junction and the germline gene differ at one end; a read error may be behind it. The chain couples TRBV29-1 to TRBJ2-6; maybe TRBD2 (6 bases). The length of the CDR3 is 17 residues. Germline assignment: CDR1 SQVTM and CDR2 ANQGSEA. The CDR3 loop is CSVSRLLAYKSGQRPDF. As DNA, the CDR3 is TGCAGCGTTAGCCGGCTACTAGCATACAAGTCGGGCCAACGTCCTGACTTC.

This clone was observed once. The chain carries TRBV6-1 and TRBJ2-7; D is perhaps TRBD2 (5 bases). Trimming stripped 6 bases from V and 7 bases from J, with 10 bases between. The CDR3 runs to 11 residues. Germline V CDR1 and CDR2: MNHNS, SASEGT. CDR3 protein: CASSQTGEQYF. The CDR3 coding sequence is TGTGCCAGCAGCCAGACGGGAGAGCAGTACTTC.

This chain connects TRBV6-5 to TRBJ2-5, with 9 positions matching TRBD2. Germline CDR1 MNHEY, CDR2 SVGAGI. This CDR3 spans 15 amino acids. The J segment lost 7 bases and the V segment lost 6 bases, leaving 12 bases of the junction unmatched. As DNA, the CDR3 is TGTGCCAGCAGAAACCTGGCTAGCGGGGAGAGGACCCAGTACTTC. This codes for CASRNLASGERTQYF.

This chain uses TRBV18 with TRBJ2-5; 8 positions agree with TRBD1. The CDR3 is 16 residues long. Trimming removed 3 bases from V and 2 bases from J; junction bases left unmatched: 8. Germline values: CDR1 KGHSH, CDR2 LQKENI. The CDR3 reads CASSPPDRVIQETQYF. The DNA of the CDR3 is TGTGCCAGCTCACCCCCGGACAGGGTAATTCAAGAGACCCAGTACTTC.

This sequence joins TRBV6-1 and TRBJ2-5; possibly TRBD1 for D (6 bases). The CDR3 loop spans 13 amino acids. CDR1 and CDR2 (germline): MNHNS, SASEGT. Trimming shortened V by 7 bases and J by 5 bases, and 14 bases separated the two germline ends. The CDR3: CASNRQAVETQYF. The DNA of the CDR3 is TGTGCCAGCAACCGACAGGCTGTGGAGACCCAGTACTTC.